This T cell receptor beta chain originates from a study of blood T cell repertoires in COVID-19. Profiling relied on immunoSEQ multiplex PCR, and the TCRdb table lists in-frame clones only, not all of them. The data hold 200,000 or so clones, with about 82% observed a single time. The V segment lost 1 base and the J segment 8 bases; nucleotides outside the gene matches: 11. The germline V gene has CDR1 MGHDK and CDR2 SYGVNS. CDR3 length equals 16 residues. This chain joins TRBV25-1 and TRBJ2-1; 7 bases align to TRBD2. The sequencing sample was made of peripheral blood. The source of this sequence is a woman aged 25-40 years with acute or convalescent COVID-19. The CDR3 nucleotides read TGTGCCAGCAGTGAATTGGGAGCGGGAAGCGGGGATGAGCAGTTCTTC. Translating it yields CASSELGAGSGDEQFF.